This T cell receptor (beta chain) is drawn from a study of CD8+ T cells in alopecia areata. The investigators collected lesional scalp punch biopsies and peripheral blood from alopecia areata patients. About this clone: Antigen unknown.

Trimming shortened V by 6 bases and J by 7 bases, and 16 bases separated the two germline ends. The CDR3 totals 14 residues. After isolation, RNA underwent reverse transcription to generate cDNA as the sequencing template. Measured with immunoSEQ multiplex PCR; TCRdb has only the in-frame clones, and not every one. The profile shows tens of thousands of clones, roughly 51% of them singletons. Study-level results: Scalp lesions, especially in alopecia totalis/universalis, had higher clonality than normal scalp. Relative to mice, TCR sharing across patients was less clear, a difference possibly HLA-related.

This sequence was found in a human donor with alopecia areata. This chain connects TRBV23-1 to TRBJ1-5; TRBD1 might be the D (6 bases). TRBV23-1 belongs to the ORF category, with a function that is uncertain. Sequencing input: NKG2D-high CD8+ T cells sorted from blood. CDR3 in amino acids: CASRLGQPNQPQHF. The CDR3 coding sequence is TGCGCCAGCAGACTCGGACAGCCCAACCAGCCCCAGCATTTT.